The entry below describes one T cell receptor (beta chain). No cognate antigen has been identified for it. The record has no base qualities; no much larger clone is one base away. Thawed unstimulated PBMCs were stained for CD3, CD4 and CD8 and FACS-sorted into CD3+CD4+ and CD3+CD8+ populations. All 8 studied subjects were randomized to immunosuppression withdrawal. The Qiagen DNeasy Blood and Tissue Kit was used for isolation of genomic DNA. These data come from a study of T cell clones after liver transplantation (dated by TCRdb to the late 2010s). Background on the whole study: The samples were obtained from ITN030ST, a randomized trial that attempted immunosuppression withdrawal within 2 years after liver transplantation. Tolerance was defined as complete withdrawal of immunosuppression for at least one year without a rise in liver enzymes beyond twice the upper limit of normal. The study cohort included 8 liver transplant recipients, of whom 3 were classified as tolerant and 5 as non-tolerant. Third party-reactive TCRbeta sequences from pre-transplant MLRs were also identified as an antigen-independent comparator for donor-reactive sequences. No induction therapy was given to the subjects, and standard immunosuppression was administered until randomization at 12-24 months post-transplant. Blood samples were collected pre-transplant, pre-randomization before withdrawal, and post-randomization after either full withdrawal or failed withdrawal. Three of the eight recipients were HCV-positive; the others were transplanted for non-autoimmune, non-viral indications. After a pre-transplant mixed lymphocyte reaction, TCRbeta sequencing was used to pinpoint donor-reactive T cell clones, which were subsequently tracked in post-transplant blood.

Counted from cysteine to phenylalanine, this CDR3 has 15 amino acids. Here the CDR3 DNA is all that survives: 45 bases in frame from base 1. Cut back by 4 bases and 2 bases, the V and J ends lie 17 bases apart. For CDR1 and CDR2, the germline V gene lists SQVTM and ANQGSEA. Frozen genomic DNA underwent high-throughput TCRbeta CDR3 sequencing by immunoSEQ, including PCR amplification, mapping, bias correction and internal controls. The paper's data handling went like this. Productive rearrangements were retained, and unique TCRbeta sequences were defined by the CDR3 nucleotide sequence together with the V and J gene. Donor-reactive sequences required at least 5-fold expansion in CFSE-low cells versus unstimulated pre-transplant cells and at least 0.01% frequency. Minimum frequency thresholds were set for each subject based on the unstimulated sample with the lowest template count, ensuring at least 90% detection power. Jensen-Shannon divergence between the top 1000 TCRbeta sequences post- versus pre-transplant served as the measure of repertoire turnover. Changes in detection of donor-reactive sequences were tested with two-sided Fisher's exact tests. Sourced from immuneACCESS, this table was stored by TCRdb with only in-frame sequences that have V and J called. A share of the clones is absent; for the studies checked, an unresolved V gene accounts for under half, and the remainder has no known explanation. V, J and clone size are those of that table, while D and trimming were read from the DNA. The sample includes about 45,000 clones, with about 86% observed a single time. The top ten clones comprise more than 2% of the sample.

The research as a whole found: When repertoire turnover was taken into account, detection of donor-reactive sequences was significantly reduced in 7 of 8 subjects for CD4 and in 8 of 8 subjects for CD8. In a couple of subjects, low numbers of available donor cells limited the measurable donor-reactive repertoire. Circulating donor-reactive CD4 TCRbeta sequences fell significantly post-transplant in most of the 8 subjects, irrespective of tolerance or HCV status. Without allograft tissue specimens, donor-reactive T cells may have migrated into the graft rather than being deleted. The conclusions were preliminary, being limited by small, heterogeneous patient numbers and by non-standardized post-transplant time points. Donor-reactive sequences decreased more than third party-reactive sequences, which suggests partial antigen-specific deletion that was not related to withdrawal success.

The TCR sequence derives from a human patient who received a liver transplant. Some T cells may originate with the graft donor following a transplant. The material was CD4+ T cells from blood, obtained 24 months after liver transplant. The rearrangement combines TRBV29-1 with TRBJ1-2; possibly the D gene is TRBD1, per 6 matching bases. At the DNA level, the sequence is TGCAGCGTTGGGACAGCGCAACCTGCAAACTATGGCTACACCTTC. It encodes CSVGTAQPANYGYTF.